This is a list of T cell receptor beta chains from one sample in a study of shared clonotypes between healthy human individuals. Profiling relied on immunoSEQ multiplex PCR, and the TCRdb table lists in-frame clones only, not all of them. In the table there are over 700,000 clones, 72% of which are singletons. Sequencing input: memory CD4+ T cells sorted from blood. These receptor sequences come from a woman in her 30s in good health. Both conserved end residues are part of each CDR3. Each record gives: clone size, V gene, D gene, J gene, CDR3 protein, CDR3 DNA. The D gene is left open where the match is weak. Clone size appears in some rows only: once, few, many, or a class for an expanded clone.

>-|TRBV25-1|-|TRBJ1-5
CASSFGQNQPQHF
TGTGCCAGCAGTTTCGGACAGAATCAGCCCCAGCATTTT
>-|TRBV28|-|TRBJ1-2
CASRLTGQGNYGYTF
TGTGCCAGCCGATTAACGGGACAAGGAAACTATGGCTACACCTTC
>-|TRBV4-1|TRBD2|TRBJ2-1
CASSQGLAGGRSYNEQFF
TGCGCCAGCAGCCAGGGCCTAGCGGGAGGGCGGTCCTACAATGAGCAGTTCTTC
>many|TRBV28|TRBD1|TRBJ1-5
CASKRGTGESQPQHF
TGTGCCAGCAAACGAGGGACAGGGGAGAGTCAGCCCCAGCATTTT
>-|TRBV7-2|TRBD2|TRBJ2-1
CASSRFYGLAGSYNEQFF
TGTGCCAGCAGCCGATTCTACGGACTAGCGGGTTCCTACAATGAGCAGTTCTTC
>-|TRBV6-1|-|TRBJ2-4
CASRKTGVAKNIQYF
TGTGCCAGCAGGAAAACAGGAGTAGCCAAAAACATTCAGTACTTC
>-|TRBV6-5|-|TRBJ2-7
CASGSLAYEQYF
TGTGCCAGCGGTTCACTAGCCTACGAGCAGTACTTC
>-|TRBV4-1|-|TRBJ1-4
CASSQVLMAANEKLFF
TGCGCCAGCAGCCAAGTCCTGATGGCGGCTAATGAAAAACTGTTTTTT
>-|TRBV11-2|-|TRBJ2-5
CASSLESYSETQYF
TGTGCCAGCAGCTTAGAAAGTTATTCAGAGACCCAGTACTTC
>-|TRBV2|TRBD1|TRBJ1-5
CASSKTQGRQPQHF
TGTGCCAGCAGTAAGACACAGGGGAGGCAGCCCCAGCATTTT
>-|TRBV6-6|TRBD1|TRBJ1-4
CASSSGTGLEKLFF
TGTGCCAGCAGTTCCGGGACAGGGTTGGAAAAACTGTTTTTT
>few|TRBV2|-|TRBJ2-7
CASGRMTYEQYF
TGTGCCAGTGGACGGATGACCTACGAGCAGTACTTC
>-|TRBV9|-|TRBJ2-3
CASSVDQGGDTQYF
TGTGCCAGCAGCGTAGATCAGGGGGGAGATACGCAGTATTTT
>-|TRBV18|TRBD2|TRBJ2-3
CASSPPLAGEDTQYF
TGTGCCAGCTCACCACCACTAGCGGGGGAAGATACGCAGTATTTT
>-|TRBV28|-|TRBJ1-5
CASSSVDQPQHF
TGTGCCAGCAGCTCCGTAGATCAGCCCCAGCATTTT
>once|TRBV11-3|TRBD1|TRBJ1-5
CASSSGTGEQPQHF
TGTGCCAGCAGCTCCGGGACAGGCGAACAGCCCCAGCATTTT
>-|TRBV28|-|TRBJ1-2
CASSSPLVRVPPHGYTF
TGTGCCAGCAGTTCCCCCCTCGTTCGGGTCCCCCCGCATGGCTACACCTTC
>-|TRBV2|TRBD2|TRBJ2-1
CASSLAGGTNNEQFF
TGTGCCAGCAGTCTGGCGGGAGGAACCAACAATGAGCAGTTCTTC
>-|TRBV2|-|TRBJ1-2
CASRDRYLSNYGYTF
TGTGCCAGCAGGGACAGATACCTCTCTAACTATGGCTACACCTTC